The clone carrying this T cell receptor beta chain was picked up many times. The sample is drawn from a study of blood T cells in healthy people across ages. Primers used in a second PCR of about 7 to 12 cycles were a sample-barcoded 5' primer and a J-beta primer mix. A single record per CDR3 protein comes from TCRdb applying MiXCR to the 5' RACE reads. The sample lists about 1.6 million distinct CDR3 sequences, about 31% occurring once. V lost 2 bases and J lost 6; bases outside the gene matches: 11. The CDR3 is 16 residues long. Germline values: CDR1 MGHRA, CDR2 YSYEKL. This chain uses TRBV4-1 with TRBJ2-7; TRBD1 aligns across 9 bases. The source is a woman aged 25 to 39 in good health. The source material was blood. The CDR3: CASSQPIRDRASEQYF. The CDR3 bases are TGCGCCAGCAGCCAACCGATCCGGGACAGGGCTAGCGAGCAGTACTTC.